A single sample is the source of the 19 T cell receptor beta chains below, sequenced in a study. Repertoires were generated with immunoSEQ multiplex PCR, while TCRdb's copy carries only in-frame clones and drops some. The table records around 50,000 clones, approximately 95% of them present only once. Sample: PBMCs. Source of these receptors: a middle-aged man with rheumatoid arthritis.

The chain uses TRBV7-2 and TRBJ1-1; the match to TRBD1 covers 8 bases. Germline-derived CDR1 and CDR2 are SGHTA and FQGNSA. The CDR3 extends over 14 amino acids. The trim removed 5 bases at V and 4 bases at J, leaving 6 bases unmatched. CDR3 bases: TGTGCCAGCAGCCCCCAGGGGGCTAGCACTGAAGCTTTCTTT. Translated: CASSPQGASTEAFF.

This rearrangement joins TRBV27 to TRBJ2-5, with D possibly matching TRBD2 (5 bases). V was clipped by 5 bases and J by 5 bases, with 21 bases between them. Germline assignment: CDR1 MNHEY and CDR2 SMNVEV (reference sequence). This CDR3 has 16 amino acids. This CDR3 reads CASSGGRAIGVETQYF. The DNA of the CDR3 is TGTGCCAGCAGTGGAGGACGGGCCATTGGAGTTGAGACCCAGTACTTC.

The chain is built from TRBV30 and TRBJ2-1, with D uncertain. Germline CDR1 GTSNPN, CDR2 SVGIG (reference sequence). CDR3 size: 15 residues. V was clipped by 7 bases and J by 3 bases, with 19 bases between them. CDR3 sequence reads: CASGWAQPNYNEQFF. The CDR3 DNA reads TGTGCCTCCGGATGGGCCCAGCCAAACTACAATGAGCAGTTCTTC.

The chain is built from TRBV7-2 and TRBJ1-1; the D is unclear. The CDR3 loop spans 14 amino acids. Germline assignment: CDR1 SGHTA and CDR2 FQGNSA. V was cut by 5 bases and J by 0 bases, with 10 bases left in between. The DNA of the CDR3 is TGTGCCAGCAGCGTACAAAGGGTGAACACTGAAGCTTTCTTT. Amino acid sequence: CASSVQRVNTEAFF.

The chain carries TRBV11-2 and TRBJ1-1; D not resolved. CDR3 size: 12 residues. V was trimmed by 3 bases and J by 4 bases, leaving 6 bases between them. Germline V gene sequence: CDR1 SGHAT, CDR2 FQNNGV. The CDR3: CASSFGITEAFF. CDR3 nucleotide sequence: TGTGCCAGCAGCTTTGGAATCACTGAAGCTTTCTTT.

This chain links TRBV6-4 with TRBJ1-1, with a weak D call TRBD1 (5 bases). The germline V gene encodes CDR1 MRHNA and CDR2 SNTAGT. The V gene lost 6 bases and the J gene lost 3 bases, with 11 bases spanning the gap. This CDR3 region has 13 residues. CDR3 loop: CASRSTGHTEAFF. The CDR3 DNA sequence: TGTGCCAGCAGATCTACAGGCCACACTGAAGCTTTCTTT.

J is TRBJ1-4 and V is TRBV7-9, with a tentative D call TRBD1 (5 bases). Germline V gene sequence: CDR1 SEHNR, CDR2 FQNEAQ (reference sequence). V was pared by 8 bases and J by 0 bases, with 19 bases between. This CDR3 region has 17 residues. DNA for the CDR3: TGTGCCAGCGGGGGAAAGGGGAGCCCGGCAACTAATGAAAAACTGTTTTTT. This encodes CASGGKGSPATNEKLFF.

The chain employs TRBV7-3 and TRBJ1-2; D is unresolved. The germline V and J ends were trimmed by 5 bases and 0 bases, with 13 bases remaining between them. The CDR3 totals 15 residues. Germline CDR1 SGHTA, CDR2 FQGTGA. The CDR3 nucleotides read TGTGCCAGCAGCACCCGGGGAGTCGCTAACTATGGCTACACCTTC. Amino acids: CASSTRGVANYGYTF.

The chain links TRBV7-8 to TRBJ1-1, with D possibly matching TRBD1 (6 bases). V was cut by 1 base and J by 4 bases, with 13 bases left in between. Germline-derived CDR1 and CDR2 are SGHVS and FQNEAQ. There are 15 residues in the CDR3. The CDR3 reads CASSLGGGRGTEAFF. Here the CDR3 DNA reads TGTGCCAGCAGCTTAGGAGGGGGGCGCGGCACTGAAGCTTTCTTT.

The J gene is TRBJ2-7, the V gene TRBV6-5; 9 positions agree with TRBD1. CDR1 MNHEY and CDR2 SVGAGI come from the germline V gene. This CDR3 contains 14 residues. With 1 base clipped from V and 3 bases from J, the junction kept 1 base outside the gene matches. The CDR3 sequence: CASSYLGQGYEQYF. In nucleotides, the CDR3 is TGTGCCAGCAGTTACTTGGGACAGGGCTACGAGCAGTACTTC.

The rearrangement links TRBV4-1 to TRBJ1-1, with 7 nucleotides matching TRBD1. With V trimmed by 5 bases and J by 4 bases, 4 bases remained unmatched. In germline, CDR1 is MGHRA, CDR2 YSYEKL. This CDR3 region has 13 residues. The CDR3 region is CASSEGQITEAFF. CDR3 bases: TGCGCCAGCAGCGAGGGACAGATCACTGAAGCTTTCTTT.

The gene calls are TRBV6-6 and TRBJ1-2; 7 bases fit TRBD1. This CDR3 contains 14 residues. Germline CDR1 is MNHNY and CDR2 is SVGAGI (reference sequence). Trimming cost V 5 bases and J 1 base; bases outside gene matches: 4. This CDR3 reads CASSPAGGNYGYTF. The CDR3 nucleotides read TGTGCCAGCAGTCCCGCAGGGGGTAACTATGGCTACACCTTC.

As concerns this clone: The junction departs from germline at one end; a sequencing error may be responsible. The chain has TRBV14 and TRBJ2-1; a possible D gene is TRBD2 (5 bases). This CDR3 region has 14 residues. From germline, CDR1 is SGHDN and CDR2 FVKESK. The CDR3 is CASSQLDSNNEQFF. The CDR3 region has the DNA TGTGCCAGCAGCCAGCTGGACTCCAACAATGAGCAGTTCTTC.

The rearrangement uses TRBV24-1 and TRBJ2-3, with 8 nucleotides matching TRBD2. Germline V lookup: CDR1 KGHDR, CDR2 SFDVKD. This CDR3 comprises 16 residues. V lost 5 bases to trimming and J lost 3 bases; unmatched junction nucleotides: 9. The CDR3 sequence: CATSGGSGGVTDTQYF. For the CDR3, the DNA is TGTGCCACCAGTGGGGGAAGCGGGGGTGTAACAGATACGCAGTATTTT.

This sequence joins TRBV18 and TRBJ1-1; D is ambiguous. Germline V CDR1 and CDR2: KGHSH, LQKENI. The CDR3 loop spans 15 amino acids. The germline V and J ends were trimmed by 4 bases and 1 base, with 13 bases remaining between them. This CDR3 reads CASSLGRGWNTEAFF. The DNA of the CDR3 is TGTGCCAGCTCACTCGGGAGAGGGTGGAACACTGAAGCTTTCTTT.

This chain joins TRBV27 and TRBJ1-3, with D perhaps TRBD1 (6 bases). Germline CDR1 and CDR2: MNHEY and SMNVEV (reference sequence). V lost 5 bases to trimming and J lost 3 bases, with 11 bases between them. The CDR3 has 14 residues. As DNA, the CDR3 is TGTGCCAGCAGTCCACAGGGCTATGGAAACACCATATATTTT. Protein: CASSPQGYGNTIYF.

V usage is TRBV15 and J usage is TRBJ2-7; D gene ambiguous. There are 14 residues in the CDR3. The V gene lost 5 bases and the J gene lost 5 bases, with 16 bases spanning the gap. Germline loops: CDR1 LNHNV, CDR2 YYDKDF (reference sequence). DNA of the CDR3: TGTGCCACCAGCGTACGGACCCTTGTGGACGAGCAGTACTTC. Amino acid sequence: CATSVRTLVDEQYF.

The chain couples TRBV5-5 to TRBJ2-1, with 9 bases lining up with TRBD2. CDR1 and CDR2 (germline): SGHKS, YYEKEE (reference sequence). This CDR3 contains 15 residues. V lost 0 bases and J lost 4; bases outside the gene matches: 2. In DNA, the CDR3 is TGTGCCAGCAGCTTGGGACTAGCGGAATACAATGAGCAGTTCTTC. Translated: CASSLGLAEYNEQFF.

The gene calls are TRBV7-9 and TRBJ2-1, with 8 bases that match TRBD2. V was clipped by 6 bases and J by 7 bases; unmatched bases: 5. CDR3 size: 13 residues. Germline CDR1 and CDR2: SEHNR and FQNEAQ (reference sequence). Written as DNA, the CDR3 is TGTGCCAGCAGTAACTCGGGAGGGAATGAGCAGTTCTTC. Amino acid sequence: CASSNSGGNEQFF.